This section outlines one T cell receptor (beta chain) sequence together with its context. Its antigen is undetermined. The table came from immunoSEQ multiplex PCR; TCRdb's copy has only in-frame clones and leaves some out. The sample carries approximately 480,000 clones, roughly nine tenths recorded once. Treatment given: some 20 received Ad26.COV2.S at low or high dose, single or two shots; about 5 received placebo; per-sample allocation not given. Day 63 after the first injection of vaccine or placebo was the sampling time. Germline CDR1 is ENHRY and CDR2 is SYGVKD. The CDR3 consists of 14 residues. The V gene end was trimmed by 10 bases and the J gene end by 5 bases; junction bases not matched to a gene: 10. The sample belongs to a study of Ad26.COV2.S vaccination and SARS-CoV-2 variants. General study points: The TCR breadth and depth analyses may have understated or missed part of the total T cell responses.

The sequence came from a person aged 18-60 years who received the Ad26.COV2.S COVID-19 vaccine or a placebo. The chain recombines TRBV10-3 with TRBJ2-3; 9 nucleotides agree with TRBD2. This sample comprised peripheral blood, obtained in a trial of Ad26.COV2.S vaccine versus placebo. CDR3 amino acids: CATQLAGAVDTQYF. CDR3 DNA: TGTGCCACCCAATTAGCGGGAGCAGTAGATACGCAGTATTTT.